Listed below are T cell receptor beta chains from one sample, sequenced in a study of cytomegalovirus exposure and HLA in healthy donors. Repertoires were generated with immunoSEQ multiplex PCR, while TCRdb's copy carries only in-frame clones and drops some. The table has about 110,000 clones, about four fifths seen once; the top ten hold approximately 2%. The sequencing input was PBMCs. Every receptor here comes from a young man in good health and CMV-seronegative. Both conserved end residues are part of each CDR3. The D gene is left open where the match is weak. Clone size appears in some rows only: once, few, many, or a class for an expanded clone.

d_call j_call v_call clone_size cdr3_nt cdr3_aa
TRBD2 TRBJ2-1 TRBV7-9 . TGTGCCAGCAGCCCTAGACCCACTAGCGGGGGGGCCAATGAGCAGTTCTTC CASSPRPTSGGANEQFF
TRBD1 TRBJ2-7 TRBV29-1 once TGCAGCGTTGGACGGACAGGGGCTTTGGAGCAGTACTTC CSVGRTGALEQYF
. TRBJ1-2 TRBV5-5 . TGTGCCAGCAGCTTAGGTGCAGGGGCCTCTAACTATGGCTACACCTTC CASSLGAGASNYGYTF
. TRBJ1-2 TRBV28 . TGTGCCAGCAGTTTCATTAACTATGGCTACACCTTC CASSFINYGYTF
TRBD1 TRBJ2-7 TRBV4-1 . TGCGCCAGCAGCCAAGTTCTTCAGGGGGCATCCTACGAGCAGTACTTC CASSQVLQGASYEQYF
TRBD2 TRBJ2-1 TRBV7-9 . TGTGCCAGCACCGATGGACTAGCGGGGTTGGATGAGCAGTTCTTC CASTDGLAGLDEQFF
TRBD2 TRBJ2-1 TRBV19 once TGTGCCAGTAGTATAGACGGGACTAGCGGGGGTATATACAATGAGCAGTTCTTC CASSIDGTSGGIYNEQFF
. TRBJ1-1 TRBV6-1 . TGTGCCAGCAGTTATTTCCTAAACACTGAAGCTTTCTTT CASSYFLNTEAFF
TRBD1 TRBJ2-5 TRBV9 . TGTGCCAGCAGCAAACAGGGGGCGAGGGAAGAGACCCAGTACTTC CASSKQGAREETQYF
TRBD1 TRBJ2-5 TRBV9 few TGTGCCAGCAGCCTCACAGGGGGCGCGGGGCAAGAGACCCAGTACTTC CASSLTGGAGQETQYF
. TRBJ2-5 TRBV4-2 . TGTGCCAGCAGCCAAGCGACAGAAGAGACCCAGTACTTC CASSQATEETQYF
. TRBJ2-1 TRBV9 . TGTGCCAGCAGCGTAGCTAATACAGCCTACAATGAGCAGTTCTTC CASSVANTAYNEQFF
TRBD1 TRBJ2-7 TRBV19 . TGTGCCAGTAGCCGGACCCGGGACAGGGGGCACGAGCAGTACTTC CASSRTRDRGHEQYF
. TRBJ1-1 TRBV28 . TGTGCCAGCACCCCAAGGGGGTCCACTGAAGCTTTCTTT CASTPRGSTEAFF
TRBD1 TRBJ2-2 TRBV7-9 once TGTGCCAGCAAGTCCCGGGACAGGGACACCGGGGAGCTGTTTTTT CASKSRDRDTGELFF
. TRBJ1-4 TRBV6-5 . TGTGCCAGCAGTTCTCGGCAGGGCGACGAAAAACTGTTTTTT CASSSRQGDEKLFF
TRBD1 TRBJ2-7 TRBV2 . TGTGCCAGCAGTCTTAAACAGGGGGCGCAGTACTTC CASSLKQGAQYF
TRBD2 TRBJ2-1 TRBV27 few TGTGCCAGCAGTTCAACTAGCGCTACCGGAGTAAATGAGCAGTTCTTC CASSSTSATGVNEQFF
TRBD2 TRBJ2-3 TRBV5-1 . TGCGCCAGCAGCGAGGACTCCTCGGGGGGTTCAAATACGCAGTATTTT CASSEDSSGGSNTQYF
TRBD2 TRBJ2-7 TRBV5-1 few TGCGCCAGCAGCTTATTCGGGACTAGCGGGGGCGAACGCTACGAGCAGTACTTC CASSLFGTSGGERYEQYF
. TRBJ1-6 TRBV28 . TGTGCCAGCAGTGTGCAGGGTACTTGGTCTTCACCCCTCCACTTT CASSVQGTWSSPLHF
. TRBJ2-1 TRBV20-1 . TGCAGTGCTAGAGATAATCGTGAGCAGTTCTTC CSARDNREQFF
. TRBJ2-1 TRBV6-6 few TGTGCCAGCACTTACACTCGTGCCAATGAGCAGTTCTTC CASTYTRANEQFF
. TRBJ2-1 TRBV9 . TGTGCCAGCAGCCGAGGGACAAGCAATGAGCAGTTCTTC CASSRGTSNEQFF
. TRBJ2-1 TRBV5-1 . TGCGCCAGCAGCTTGGCCGAAGTGAGATCGGGTGAGCAGTTCTTC CASSLAEVRSGEQFF
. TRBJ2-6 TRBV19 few TGTGCCAGTAGTATTTGGGCCCTCTCTGGGGCCAACGTCCTGACTTTC CASSIWALSGANVLTF
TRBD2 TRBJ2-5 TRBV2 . TGTGCCAGCAGGACTAGCGGGAGGCCTCAAGAGACCCAGTACTTC CASRTSGRPQETQYF
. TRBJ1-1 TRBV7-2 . TGTGCCAGCAGCTTACGGGGGAACACTGAAGCTTTCTTT CASSLRGNTEAFF
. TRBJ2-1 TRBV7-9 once TGTGCCAGCAGCTTAGGGCCCTGGCAGTTCTTC CASSLGPWQFF
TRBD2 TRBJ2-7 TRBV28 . TGTGCCAGCAGGACTAGCGTTACCTACGAGCAGTACTTC CASRTSVTYEQYF
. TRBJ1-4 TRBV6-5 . TGTGCCAGCAGTTACCAGGCAGGCTCTGAAAAACTGTTTTTT CASSYQAGSEKLFF
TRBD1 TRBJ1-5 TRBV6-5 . TGTGCCAGCAGTACGGACAGGGGTGAAGGTCAGCCCCAGCATTTT CASSTDRGEGQPQHF
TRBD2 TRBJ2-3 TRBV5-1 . TGCGCCAGCGGGACTAGCGGGACCTACACAGATACGCAGTATTTT CASGTSGTYTDTQYF
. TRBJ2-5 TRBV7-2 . TGTGCCAGCAGCCCCGGGAGTCAAGAGACCCAGTACTTC CASSPGSQETQYF
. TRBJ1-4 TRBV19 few TGTGCCACCAGCCGGGACAAACATGAAAAACTGTTTTTT CATSRDKHEKLFF
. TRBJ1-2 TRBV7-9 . TGTGCCAGCAGCTTAGGGGCAGCTAACTATGGCTACACCTTC CASSLGAANYGYTF
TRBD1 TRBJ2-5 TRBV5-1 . TGCGCCAGCAGCGGGGGACAGGCGACAGAGACCCAGTACTTC CASSGGQATETQYF
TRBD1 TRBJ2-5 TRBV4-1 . TGCGCCAGCAGCCAAGCAGGGGGGACCCAGTACTTC CASSQAGGTQYF
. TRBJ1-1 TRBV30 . TGTGCCTGGATAGTGATCTTGAACACTGAAGCTTTCTTT CAWIVILNTEAFF
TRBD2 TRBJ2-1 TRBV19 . TGTGCCAGTGCTGGGGGGGATGAGCAGTTCTTC CASAGGDEQFF